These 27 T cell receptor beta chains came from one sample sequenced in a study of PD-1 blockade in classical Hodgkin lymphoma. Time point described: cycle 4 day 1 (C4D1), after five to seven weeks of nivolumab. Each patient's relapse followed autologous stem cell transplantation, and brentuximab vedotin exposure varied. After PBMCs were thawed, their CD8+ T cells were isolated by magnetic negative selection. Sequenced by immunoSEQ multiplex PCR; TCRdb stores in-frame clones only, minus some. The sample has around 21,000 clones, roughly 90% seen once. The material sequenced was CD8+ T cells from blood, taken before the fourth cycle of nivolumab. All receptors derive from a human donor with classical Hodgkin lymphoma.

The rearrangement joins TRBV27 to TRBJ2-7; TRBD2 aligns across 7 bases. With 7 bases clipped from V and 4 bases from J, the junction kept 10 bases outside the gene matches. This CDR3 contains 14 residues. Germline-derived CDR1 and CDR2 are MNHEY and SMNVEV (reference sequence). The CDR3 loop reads CASKHPGTTYEQYF. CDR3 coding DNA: TGTGCCAGCAAGCACCCCGGGACTACGTACGAGCAGTACTTC.

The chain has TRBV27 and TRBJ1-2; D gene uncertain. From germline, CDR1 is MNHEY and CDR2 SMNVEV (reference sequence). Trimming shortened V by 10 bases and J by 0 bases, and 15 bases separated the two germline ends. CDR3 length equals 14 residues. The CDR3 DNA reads TGTGCCACCGGTCTAGTTGGGGCTAACTATGGCTACACCTTC. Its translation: CATGLVGANYGYTF.

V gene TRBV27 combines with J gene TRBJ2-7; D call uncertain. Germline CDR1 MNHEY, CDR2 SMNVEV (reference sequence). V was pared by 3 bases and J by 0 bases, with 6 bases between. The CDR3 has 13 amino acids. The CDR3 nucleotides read TGTGCCAGCAGTTTCCTTCGCTCCTACGAGCAGTACTTC. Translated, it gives CASSFLRSYEQYF.

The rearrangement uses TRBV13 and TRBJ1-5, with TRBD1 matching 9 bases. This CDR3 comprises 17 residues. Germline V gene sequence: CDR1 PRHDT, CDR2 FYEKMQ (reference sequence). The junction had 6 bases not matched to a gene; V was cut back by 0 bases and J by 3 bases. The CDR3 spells CASSLGGQGLPNQPQHF. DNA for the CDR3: TGTGCCAGCAGCTTAGGCGGACAGGGGCTCCCCAATCAGCCCCAGCATTTT.

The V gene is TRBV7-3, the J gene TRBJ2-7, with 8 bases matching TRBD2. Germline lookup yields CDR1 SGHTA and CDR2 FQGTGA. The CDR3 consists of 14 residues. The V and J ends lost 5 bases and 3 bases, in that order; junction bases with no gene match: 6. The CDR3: CASSPTTSDYEQYF. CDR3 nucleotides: TGTGCCAGCAGCCCGACGACTAGCGACTACGAGCAGTACTTC.

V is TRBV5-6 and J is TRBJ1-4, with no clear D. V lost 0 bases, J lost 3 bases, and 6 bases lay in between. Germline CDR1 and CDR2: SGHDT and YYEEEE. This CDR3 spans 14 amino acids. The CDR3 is CASSLGQPNEKLFF. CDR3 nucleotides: TGTGCCAGCAGCTTGGGGCAGCCTAATGAAAAACTGTTTTTT.

The CDR3 here is CASSYGTGGAGGYTF. As DNA, the CDR3 is TGTGCCAGCAGTTACGGGACAGGGGGCGCGGGAGGCTACACCTTC. V is TRBV6-5 and J is TRBJ1-2; TRBD1 aligns across 12 bases. This CDR3 is 15 amino acids long. V lost 2 bases, J lost 8 bases, and 6 bases stayed unmatched. CDR1 MNHEY and CDR2 SVGAGI come from the germline V gene.

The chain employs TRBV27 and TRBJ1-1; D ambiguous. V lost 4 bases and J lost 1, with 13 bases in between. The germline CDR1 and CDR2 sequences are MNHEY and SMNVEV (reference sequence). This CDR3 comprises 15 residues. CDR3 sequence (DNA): TGTGCCAGCAGTTCCCCCGACACCGAGAACACTGAAGCTTTCTTT. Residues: CASSSPDTENTEAFF.

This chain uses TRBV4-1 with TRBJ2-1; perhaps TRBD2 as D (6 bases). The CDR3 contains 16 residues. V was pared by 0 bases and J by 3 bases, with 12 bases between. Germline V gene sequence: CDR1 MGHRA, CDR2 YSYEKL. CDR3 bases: TGCGCCAGCAGCCAAGAAGGGACTGTAATCTACAATGAGCAGTTCTTC. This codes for CASSQEGTVIYNEQFF.

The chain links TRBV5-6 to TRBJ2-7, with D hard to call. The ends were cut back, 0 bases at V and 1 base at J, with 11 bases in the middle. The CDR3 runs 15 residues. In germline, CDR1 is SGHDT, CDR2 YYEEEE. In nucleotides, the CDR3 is TGTGCCAGCAGCTTGGCGACCCTCCAGTCCTACGAGCAGTACTTC. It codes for CASSLATLQSYEQYF.

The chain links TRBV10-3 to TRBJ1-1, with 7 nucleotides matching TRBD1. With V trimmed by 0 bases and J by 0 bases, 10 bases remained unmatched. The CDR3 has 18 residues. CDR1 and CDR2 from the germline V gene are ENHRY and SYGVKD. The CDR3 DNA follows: TGTGCCATCAGTGAGTCGGAGGGGGCTGAGCCTCTGAACACTGAAGCTTTCTTT. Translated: CAISESEGAEPLNTEAFF.

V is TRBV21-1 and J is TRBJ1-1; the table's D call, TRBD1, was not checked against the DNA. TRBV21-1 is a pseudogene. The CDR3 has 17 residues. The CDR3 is CASSKGGTGGCGTEAFF. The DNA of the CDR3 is TGTGCCAGCAGCAAAGGGGGAACAGGGGGTTGTGGCACTGAAGCTTTCTTT.

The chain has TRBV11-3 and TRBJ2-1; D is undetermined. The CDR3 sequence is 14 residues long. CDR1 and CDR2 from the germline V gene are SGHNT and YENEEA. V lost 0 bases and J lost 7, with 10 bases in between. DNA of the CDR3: TGTGCCAGCAGCTTAGAACCCCTGGGTAATGAGCAGTTCTTC. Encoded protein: CASSLEPLGNEQFF.

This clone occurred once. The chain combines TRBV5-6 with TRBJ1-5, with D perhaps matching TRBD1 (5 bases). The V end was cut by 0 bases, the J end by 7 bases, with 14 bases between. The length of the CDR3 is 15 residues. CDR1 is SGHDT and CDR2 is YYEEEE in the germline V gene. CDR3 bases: TGTGCCAGCAGCTTGGCAGGCCAGGGAGGCCAGCCCCAGCATTTT. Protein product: CASSLAGQGGQPQHF.

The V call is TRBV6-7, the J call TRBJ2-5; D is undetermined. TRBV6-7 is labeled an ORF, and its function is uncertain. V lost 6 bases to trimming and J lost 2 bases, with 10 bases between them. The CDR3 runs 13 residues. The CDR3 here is CASSSPIQETQYF. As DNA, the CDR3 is TGTGCCAGCAGCTCCCCCATACAAGAGACCCAGTACTTC.

The CDR3 is CASSEYEQYF. The DNA for the CDR3 is TGCGCCAGCAGTGAGTACGAGCAGTACTTC. The genes are TRBV10-2 and TRBJ2-7; D uncertain. This CDR3 has 10 amino acids. V dropped 1 base and J dropped 5 bases, with 0 bases sitting between them. Germline V gene sequence: CDR1 WSHSY, CDR2 SAAADI.

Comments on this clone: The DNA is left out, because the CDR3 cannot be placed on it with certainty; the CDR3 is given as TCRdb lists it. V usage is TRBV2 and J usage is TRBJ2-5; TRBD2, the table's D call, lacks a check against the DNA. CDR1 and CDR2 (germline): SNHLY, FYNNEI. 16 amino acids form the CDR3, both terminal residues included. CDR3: CASILGLAVRWETQYF.

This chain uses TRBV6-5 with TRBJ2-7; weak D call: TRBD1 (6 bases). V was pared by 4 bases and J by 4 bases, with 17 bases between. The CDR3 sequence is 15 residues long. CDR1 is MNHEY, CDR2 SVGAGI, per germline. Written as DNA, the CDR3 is TGTGCCAGCAGTTCCAATCCGGGACAACCGTACGAGCAGTACTTC. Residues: CASSSNPGQPYEQYF.

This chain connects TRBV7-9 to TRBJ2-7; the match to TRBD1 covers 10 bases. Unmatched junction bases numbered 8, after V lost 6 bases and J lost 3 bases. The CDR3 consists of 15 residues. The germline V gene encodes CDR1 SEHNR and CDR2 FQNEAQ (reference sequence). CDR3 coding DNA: TGTGCCAGCAGGTCTCCGGGACAGGGGTTCTACGAGCAGTACTTC. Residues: CASRSPGQGFYEQYF.

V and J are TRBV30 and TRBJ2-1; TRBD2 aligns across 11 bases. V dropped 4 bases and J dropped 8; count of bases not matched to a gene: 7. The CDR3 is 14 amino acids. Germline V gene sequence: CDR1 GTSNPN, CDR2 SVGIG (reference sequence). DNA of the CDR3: TGTGCCTGGACCATAGCGGGAGGGCCTGATGAGCAGTTCTTC. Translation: CAWTIAGGPDEQFF.

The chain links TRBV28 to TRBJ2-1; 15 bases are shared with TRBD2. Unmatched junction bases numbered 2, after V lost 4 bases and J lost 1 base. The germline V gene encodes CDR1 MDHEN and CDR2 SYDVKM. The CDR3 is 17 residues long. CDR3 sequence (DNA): TGTGCCAGCAGTTCGGGACTAGCGGGAGGTTCCTACAATGAGCAGTTCTTC. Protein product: CASSSGLAGGSYNEQFF.

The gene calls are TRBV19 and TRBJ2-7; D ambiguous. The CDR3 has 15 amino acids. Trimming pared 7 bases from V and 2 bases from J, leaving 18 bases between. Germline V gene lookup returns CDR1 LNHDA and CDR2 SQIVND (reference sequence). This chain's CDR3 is CASTVGGAPTYEQYF. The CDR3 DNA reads TGTGCCAGTACTGTCGGCGGAGCCCCCACCTACGAGCAGTACTTC.

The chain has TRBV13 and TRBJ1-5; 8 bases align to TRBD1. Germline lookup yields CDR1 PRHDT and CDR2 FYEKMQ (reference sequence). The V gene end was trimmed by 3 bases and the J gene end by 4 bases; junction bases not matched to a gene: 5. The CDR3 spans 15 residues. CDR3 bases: TGTGCCAGCAGCTTTGGACAGGGACGGAATCAGCCCCAGCATTTT. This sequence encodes CASSFGQGRNQPQHF.

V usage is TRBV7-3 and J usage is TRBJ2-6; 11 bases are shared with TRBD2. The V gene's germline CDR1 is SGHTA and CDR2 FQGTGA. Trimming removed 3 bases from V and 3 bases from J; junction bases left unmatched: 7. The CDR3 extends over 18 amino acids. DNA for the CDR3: TGTGCCAGCAGCTTGCCTAGCGGGAGGACCAGTGGGGCCAACGTCCTGACTTTC. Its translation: CASSLPSGRTSGANVLTF.

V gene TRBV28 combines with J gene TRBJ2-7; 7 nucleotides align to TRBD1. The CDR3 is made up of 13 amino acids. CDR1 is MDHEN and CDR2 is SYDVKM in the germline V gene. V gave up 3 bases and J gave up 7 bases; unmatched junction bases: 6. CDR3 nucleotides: TGTGCCAGCAGTTTGGCCAGGGGGTGGGAGCAGTACTTC. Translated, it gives CASSLARGWEQYF.

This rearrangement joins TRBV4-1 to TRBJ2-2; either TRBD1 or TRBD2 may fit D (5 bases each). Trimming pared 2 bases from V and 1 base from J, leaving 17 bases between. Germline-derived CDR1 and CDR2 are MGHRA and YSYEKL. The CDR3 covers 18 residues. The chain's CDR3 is CASSQFPPGHLNTGELFF. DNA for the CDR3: TGCGCCAGCAGCCAATTCCCGCCGGGGCACCTGAACACCGGGGAGCTGTTTTTT.

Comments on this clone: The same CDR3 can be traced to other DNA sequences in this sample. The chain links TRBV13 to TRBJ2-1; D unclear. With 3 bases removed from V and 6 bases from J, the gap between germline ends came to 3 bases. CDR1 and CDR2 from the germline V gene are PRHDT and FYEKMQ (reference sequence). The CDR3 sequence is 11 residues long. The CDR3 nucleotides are TGTGCCAGCAGCTTGGGCAATGAGCAGTTCTTC. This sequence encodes CASSLGNEQFF.